One sample yielded the 16 T cell receptor beta chains listed below, sequenced in a study of cytomegalovirus exposure and HLA in healthy donors. Use of 60 Vbeta and 13 Jbeta primers characterized the PCR. The table came from immunoSEQ multiplex PCR; TCRdb's copy has only in-frame clones and leaves some out. The sample consists of some 120,000 clones, roughly 82% of them appearing once. The sample comprised PBMCs. The receptor source for this set is a man between 18 and 35 years old in good health and CMV-seropositive.

This clone was observed a few times. The genes are TRBV7-9 and TRBJ1-5; no clear D. Germline V gene data show CDR1 as SEHNR and CDR2 as FQNEAQ (reference sequence). Trimming shortened V by 3 bases and J by 5 bases, and 14 bases separated the two germline ends. The CDR3 consists of 15 residues. The chain's CDR3 is CASSFGPMVDQPQHF. The CDR3 coding sequence is TGTGCCAGCAGCTTTGGGCCTATGGTGGATCAGCCCCAGCATTTT.

The chain links TRBV6-5 to TRBJ2-7; D is perhaps TRBD1 (6 bases). Trimming left V 6 bases short and J 2 bases short, with 14 bases between. Germline V CDR1 and CDR2: MNHEY, SVGAGI. The CDR3 is 14 amino acids. The CDR3 sequence: CASRAPGQAYEQYF. CDR3 nucleotide sequence: TGTGCCAGCAGGGCCCCGGGACAAGCCTACGAGCAGTACTTC.

This clone was recorded only once. The V and J genes are TRBV10-3 and TRBJ2-1, with 8 bases fitting TRBD1. V was clipped by 0 bases and J by 4 bases; unmatched bases: 2. Looked up from germline, CDR1 is ENHRY and CDR2 is SYGVKD. This CDR3 comprises 15 residues. The CDR3 DNA follows: TGTGCCATCAGTGAGTCTACAGGGGGGTACAATGAGCAGTTCTTC. This codes for CAISESTGGYNEQFF.

The chain employs TRBV7-9 and TRBJ1-1; D unresolved. Germline V gives CDR1 SEHNR, CDR2 FQNEAQ (reference sequence). This CDR3 has 12 residues. With 3 bases removed from V and 5 bases from J, the gap between germline ends came to 7 bases. CDR3 amino acids: CASSLSGTEAFF. The CDR3 DNA sequence: TGTGCCAGCAGCTTGTCGGGAACTGAAGCTTTCTTT.

The table lists this clone with a count of one. V usage is TRBV7-2 and J usage is TRBJ2-1; 9 bases agree with TRBD2. The length of the CDR3 is 14 residues. The trim removed 5 bases at V and 2 bases at J, leaving 1 base unmatched. The V gene's germline CDR1 is SGHTA and CDR2 FQGNSA. As DNA, the CDR3 is TGTGCCAGCAGCCGGACTAGCGCCTACAATGAGCAGTTCTTC. Translated, it gives CASSRTSAYNEQFF.

V is TRBV6-1 and J is TRBJ2-7; no firm D call. V was trimmed by 8 bases and J by 4 bases, leaving 18 bases between them. Germline assignment: CDR1 MNHNS and CDR2 SASEGT. The CDR3 has 14 residues. The CDR3 region is CASSERSWRYEQYF. CDR3 coding DNA: TGTGCCAGCTCGGAAAGGAGTTGGCGGTACGAGCAGTACTTC.

This clone was recorded once. V gene TRBV5-4 combines with J gene TRBJ2-1; tentatively, D is TRBD2 (5 bases). Trimming shortened V by 4 bases and J by 4 bases, and 12 bases separated the two germline ends. Germline loops: CDR1 SGHNT, CDR2 YYREEE (reference sequence). The CDR3 has 14 amino acids. In nucleotides, the CDR3 is TGTGCCAGCAGCCCGGAGAGGGAATACAATGAGCAGTTCTTC. Encoded protein: CASSPEREYNEQFF.

This chain connects TRBV18 to TRBJ1-5; D is possibly TRBD1 (6 bases). The germline V gene encodes CDR1 KGHSH and CDR2 LQKENI. The CDR3 runs 15 residues. Trimming removed 4 bases from V and 2 bases from J, with 12 bases in between. The CDR3, as DNA: TGTGCCAGCTCACTCTCGGACAGTCGCAATCAGCCCCAGCATTTT. This encodes CASSLSDSRNQPQHF.

The chain has TRBV6-1 and TRBJ2-1; 7 bases align to TRBD1. CDR1 and CDR2 from the germline V gene are MNHNS and SASEGT. The CDR3 covers 15 residues. V trimming: 5 bases; J trimming: 10 bases; junction bases outside the gene matches: 14. The CDR3 coding sequence is TGTGCCAGCAGTTTTTTAGGGGGCACAAGCAACGAGCAGTTCTTC. Its protein product is CASSFLGGTSNEQFF.

The V gene is TRBV5-5, the J gene TRBJ1-1; D gene uncertain. This CDR3 has 12 residues. Per the germline V gene, CDR1 is SGHKS and CDR2 is YYEKEE (reference sequence). V lost 2 bases, J lost 7 bases, and 9 bases lay in between. The CDR3 coding sequence is TGTGCCAGCAGCTTAACAGATAGTGAAGCTTTCTTT. Its translation: CASSLTDSEAFF.

In this sample, this clone turned up a few times. V gene TRBV7-9 combines with J gene TRBJ1-5, with TRBD1 as a possible D gene (5 bases). This CDR3 is 17 amino acids long. The germline V and J ends were trimmed by 2 bases and 1 base, with 15 bases remaining between them. Germline lookup yields CDR1 SEHNR and CDR2 FQNEAQ (reference sequence). This CDR3 is CASSLSGEVASNQPQHF. In nucleotides, the CDR3 is TGTGCCAGCAGCTTATCGGGGGAGGTGGCGAGCAATCAGCCCCAGCATTTT. Full variable domain (outside the CDR3, taken from reference TRBV7-9 and TRBJ1-5): DTGVSQNPRHKITKRGQNVTFRCDPISEHNRLYWYRQTLGQGPEFLTYFQNEAQLEKSRLLSDRFSAERPKGSFSTLEIQRTEQGDSAMYLCASSLSGEVASNQPQHFGDGTRLSIL.

This sequence joins TRBV7-9 and TRBJ1-5, with D possibly matching TRBD1 (6 bases). There are 14 residues in the CDR3. Deletions cut 5 bases from V and 5 bases from J, with 13 bases between. CDR1 SEHNR and CDR2 FQNEAQ come from the germline V gene (reference sequence). The CDR3 loop reads CASSQTGGHQPQHF. The CDR3 DNA follows: TGTGCCAGCAGCCAGACAGGTGGTCATCAGCCCCAGCATTTT.

This chain links TRBV4-1 with TRBJ2-2; D is uncertain. Germline CDR1 MGHRA, CDR2 YSYEKL. CDR3 length: 12 amino acids. The V end lost 4 bases, the J end lost 6 bases, and 6 bases lay between the germline ends. The chain's CDR3 is CASSLYPGELFF. The DNA for the CDR3 is TGCGCCAGCAGCCTCTATCCCGGGGAGCTGTTTTTT.

This chain uses TRBV7-2 with TRBJ2-7, with D hard to call. The V end lost 1 base, the J end lost 4 bases, and 11 bases lay between the germline ends. Germline CDR1 reads SGHTA; CDR2 reads FQGNSA. The CDR3 sequence is 14 residues long. For the CDR3, the DNA is TGTGCCAGCAGCTTAGTTCGATTTAGTTACGAGCAGTACTTC. Its protein is CASSLVRFSYEQYF.

There are a few counts of this clone. The V call is TRBV11-2, the J call TRBJ1-2, with a weak D call TRBD1 (6 bases). Germline CDR1 SGHAT, CDR2 FQNNGV. V was clipped by 4 bases and J by 3 bases, with 9 bases between them. CDR3 length: 13 residues. Here the CDR3 reads CASSSGQYYGYTF. The CDR3 bases are TGTGCCAGCAGCTCCGGACAGTACTATGGCTACACCTTC.

This clone was found a few times. The V gene is TRBV27, the J gene TRBJ2-7, with a weak D call TRBD2 (6 bases). Germline loops: CDR1 MNHEY, CDR2 SMNVEV (reference sequence). V lost 4 bases and J lost 6, with 19 bases in between. The CDR3 has 15 amino acids. CDR3 sequence (DNA): TGTGCCAGCAGTTCCCTCCTCGTGGAGGGGACCGAGCAGTACTTC. This sequence encodes CASSSLLVEGTEQYF.